These T cell receptor beta chains were read from a single sample in a study of regulatory T cells in long-lasting Graves disease. One entry per CDR3 protein results from TCRdb running MiXCR on the multiplex PCR reads. The sample lists around 510,000 distinct CDR3 sequences, 20% occurring once. Here the sequenced sample was peripheral blood mononuclear cells (PBMCs), taken when the disease was refractory, from a patient treated with antithyroid drugs. The receptor set was obtained from a female donor with Graves disease. Both conserved end residues are part of each CDR3. The order of the fields is V gene, J gene, D gene, CDR3 protein. The D gene is left open where the match is weak.

V gene: TRBV28
J gene: TRBJ1-5
D gene: -
CDR3 protein: CASSLWGGRGTQPQHF

V gene: TRBV28
J gene: TRBJ1-6
D gene: -
CDR3 protein: CASSSAGVTPLHF

V gene: TRBV12-3/TRBV12-4
J gene: TRBJ2-7
D gene: -
CDR3 protein: CASSLTTPYEQYF

V gene: TRBV9
J gene: TRBJ2-7
D gene: -
CDR3 protein: CASSAEGLPLEQYF

V gene: TRBV19
J gene: TRBJ2-2
D gene: -
CDR3 protein: CASSIRGNTGELFF

V gene: TRBV27
J gene: TRBJ2-5
D gene: TRBD2
CDR3 protein: CASSLGLADQETQYF

V gene: TRBV30
J gene: TRBJ2-2
D gene: -
CDR3 protein: CAWSSILVTGELFF

V gene: TRBV6-5
J gene: TRBJ2-3
D gene: -
CDR3 protein: CASSYSGASTDTQYF

V gene: TRBV6-2/TRBV6-3
J gene: TRBJ1-4
D gene: -
CDR3 protein: CASNYVGTLGEKLFF

V gene: TRBV4-1
J gene: TRBJ1-1
D gene: -
CDR3 protein: CASSQDRAENTEAFF

V gene: TRBV14
J gene: TRBJ2-7
D gene: -
CDR3 protein: CASSQVVEIAEQYF

V gene: TRBV29-1
J gene: TRBJ1-1
D gene: TRBD1
CDR3 protein: CSVGTGLEAFF

V gene: TRBV6-1
J gene: TRBJ1-1
D gene: -
CDR3 protein: CASRGTNREAFF

V gene: TRBV9
J gene: TRBJ2-1
D gene: -
CDR3 protein: CASSPSGGEQFF

V gene: TRBV27
J gene: TRBJ1-1
D gene: -
CDR3 protein: CASSFTASPTEAFF

V gene: TRBV15
J gene: TRBJ2-7
D gene: -
CDR3 protein: CATSRDRGLTYEQYF

V gene: TRBV24-1
J gene: TRBJ2-7
D gene: TRBD1
CDR3 protein: CATSSGTGIHEQYF

V gene: TRBV19
J gene: TRBJ1-4
D gene: -
CDR3 protein: CASSIGTLKGEKLFF

V gene: TRBV24-1
J gene: TRBJ2-2
D gene: TRBD1
CDR3 protein: CATSDPTGGNRELFF

V gene: TRBV6-1
J gene: TRBJ2-1
D gene: -
CDR3 protein: CASRTDFRGNEQFF

V gene: TRBV6-4
J gene: TRBJ2-4
D gene: -
CDR3 protein: CASSVRSAKNIQYF

V gene: TRBV19
J gene: TRBJ2-2
D gene: -
CDR3 protein: CATKRGIPGELFF

V gene: TRBV30
J gene: TRBJ1-2
D gene: TRBD1
CDR3 protein: CAWSVRDSLNYGYTF

V gene: TRBV19
J gene: TRBJ2-7
D gene: TRBD2
CDR3 protein: CASSMELAGVEQYF

V gene: TRBV27
J gene: TRBJ2-7
D gene: -
CDR3 protein: CASSLPNGDERYF

V gene: TRBV15
J gene: TRBJ1-2
D gene: -
CDR3 protein: CATSRPGQAYGYTF

V gene: TRBV10-3
J gene: TRBJ1-5
D gene: TRBD1
CDR3 protein: CAISEGQGSQPQHF

V gene: TRBV12-3/TRBV12-4
J gene: TRBJ2-7
D gene: -
CDR3 protein: CASRMGLRSYEQYF

V gene: TRBV6-5
J gene: TRBJ1-1
D gene: -
CDR3 protein: CASSYRGRRNGEAFF

V gene: TRBV11-2
J gene: TRBJ2-7
D gene: -
CDR3 protein: CASSQDSITYEQYF

V gene: TRBV7-9
J gene: TRBJ2-5
D gene: -
CDR3 protein: CASSSFPVTGETQYF

V gene: TRBV29-1
J gene: TRBJ2-7
D gene: -
CDR3 protein: CSVEDSYEQYF

V gene: TRBV7-2
J gene: TRBJ1-2
D gene: -
CDR3 protein: CASSLARWLSNNYGYTF

V gene: TRBV7-2
J gene: TRBJ1-1
D gene: TRBD1
CDR3 protein: CASSRRQGYTEAFF